A single sample gave rise to the 19 T cell receptor beta chains below, sequenced in a study of blood T cell repertoires in COVID-19. This table comes from immunoSEQ multiplex PCR, and its TCRdb copy is limited to in-frame clones, with some not included. The sample has 380,000 or so clones, about 86% seen once. Sequencing used peripheral blood. The source is a woman in her sixties or seventies with COVID-19, enrolled during active disease.

The chain links TRBV5-4 to TRBJ1-1; 7 bases are shared with TRBD1. The germline CDR1 and CDR2 sequences are SGHNT and YYREEE (reference sequence). Unmatched junction bases numbered 3, after V lost 0 bases and J lost 4 bases. This CDR3 spans 14 amino acids. CDR3 region: CASSLGRGSTEAFF. The CDR3 DNA reads as TGTGCCAGCAGCTTGGGCAGGGGGTCCACTGAAGCTTTCTTT.

This chain joins TRBV10-3 and TRBJ2-2, with 12 bases fitting TRBD1. Germline V gene data show CDR1 as ENHRY and CDR2 as SYGVKD. This CDR3 comprises 15 residues. After removal of 5 bases from V and 9 bases from J, the junction contained 7 bases not matched to a gene. The DNA for the CDR3 is TGTGCCATCAGTAGGGGGACAGGGGGCTTTCGGGAGCTGTTTTTT. Its protein is CAISRGTGGFRELFF.

The chain is built from TRBV5-1 and TRBJ1-2, with D maybe TRBD1 (5 bases). The germline V gene has CDR1 SGHRS and CDR2 YFSETQ. The CDR3 runs to 16 residues. V lost 1 base, J lost 4 bases, and 17 bases lay in between. Here the CDR3 DNA reads TGCGCCAGCAGCTTGCAGGGCAGGGCGATTGGCTATGGCTACACCTTC. It codes for CASSLQGRAIGYGYTF.

In this sample, this clone turned up once. The V and J genes are TRBV12-3 or TRBV12-4 and TRBJ1-2; D is perhaps TRBD1 (6 bases). This CDR3 comprises 12 residues. Trimming pared 3 bases from V and 8 bases from J, leaving 10 bases between. The CDR3 region is CASSFRGGGYTF. DNA for the CDR3: TGTGCCAGCAGTTTCAGGGGTGGCGGCTACACCTTC.

This clone was seen once. V gene TRBV6-5 combines with J gene TRBJ2-5; D is undetermined. Trimming removed 0 bases at V and 1 base at J, with 12 bases between. Germline V CDR1 and CDR2: MNHEY, SVGAGI. The CDR3 totals 16 residues. The CDR3, as DNA: TGTGCCAGCAGTTACTCGACATACCAGCCCCAAGAGACCCAGTACTTC. Amino acid sequence: CASSYSTYQPQETQYF.

About this clone itself: Germline and junction disagree at one end, which may indicate a read error. This chain joins TRBV29-1 and TRBJ1-1; D gene uncertain. This CDR3 has 10 residues. Germline CDR1 SQVTM, CDR2 ANQGSEA. For the CDR3, the DNA is TGCAGCGTTGACACCGATTTAAGCGAATTT. Protein: CSVDTDLSEF.

Concerning this clone itself: The junction and the germline gene differ at one end; a read error may be behind it. The V and J genes are TRBV7-9 and TRBJ2-6; 9 nucleotides match TRBD2. The CDR3 has 17 residues. CDR1 and CDR2 (germline): SEHNR, FQNEAQ (reference sequence). In DNA, the CDR3 is TGTGCCAGCAGATTAGGACTAGCGAGCTCTGGGGCCAACGTCCTGACTTTC. It translates to CASRLGLASSGANVLTF.

The J gene is TRBJ1-1, the V gene TRBV5-1; the match to TRBD1 covers 9 bases. Germline CDR1 and CDR2: SGHRS and YFSETQ. CDR3 length: 15 residues. J gave up 5 bases and V 2 bases, and 7 bases lay outside the gene matches. CDR3 nucleotide sequence: TGCGCCAGCAGCTTCGTTACAGGGGGCGGAACTGAAGCTTTCTTT. Its protein is CASSFVTGGGTEAFF.

This chain connects TRBV11-2 to TRBJ2-5; 7 nucleotides line up with TRBD2. This CDR3 has 18 amino acids. The ends lost 7 bases at V and 4 bases at J; junction bases unmatched: 21. The germline V gene has CDR1 SGHAT and CDR2 FQNNGV. In nucleotides, the CDR3 is TGTGCCAGCAACTCCCGCAACAAACTCCCCCAGCGGGGAGAGACCCAGTACTTC. It encodes CASNSRNKLPQRGETQYF.

This clone was seen only once. This rearrangement joins TRBV7-9 to TRBJ2-7, with 10 positions matching TRBD2. The CDR3 has 16 residues. V lost 5 bases and J lost 0; bases outside the gene matches: 7. In germline, CDR1 is SEHNR, CDR2 FQNEAQ (reference sequence). The CDR3 DNA is TGTGCCAGCAGCGAAGGAGCGGGGGGGCCCTCCTACGAGCAGTACTTC. Translating it yields CASSEGAGGPSYEQYF.

This sequence joins TRBV10-3 and TRBJ1-5, with 8 bases identical to TRBD1. The CDR3 has 12 amino acids. The V and J ends lost 11 bases and 6 bases, in that order; junction bases with no gene match: 6. CDR1 is ENHRY, CDR2 SYGVKD, per germline. In DNA, the CDR3 is TGTGCCGCCTCAACAGGGGGTCAGCCCCAGCATTTT. This encodes CAASTGGQPQHF.

The CDR3 spells CASSIREVLNTEAFF. The CDR3 DNA reads as TGTGCCAGTAGTATAAGGGAGGTACTGAACACTGAAGCTTTCTTT. V and J are TRBV19 and TRBJ1-1; no clear D gene. Trimming took 2 bases from V and 0 from J, leaving 10 bases between them. This CDR3 has 15 amino acids. Germline CDR1 reads LNHDA; CDR2 reads SQIVND (reference sequence).

In nucleotides, the CDR3 is TGCGCCAGCAGCTTGGACGGGCAGGGTTACACTGAAGCTTTCTTT. Amino acid sequence: CASSLDGQGYTEAFF. The chain joins TRBV5-1 to TRBJ1-1; D may be TRBD1 (5 bases). The CDR3 sequence is 15 residues long. The V gene lost 0 bases and the J gene lost 3 bases, with 12 bases spanning the gap. CDR1 is SGHRS, CDR2 YFSETQ, per germline.

In its sample, this clone was seen once. The chain is built from TRBV7-3 and TRBJ1-2; tentative D call: TRBD1 (5 bases). Deletions cut 5 bases from V and 2 bases from J, with 12 bases between. In germline, CDR1 is SGHTA, CDR2 FQGTGA. CDR3 length: 14 residues. The CDR3 region is CASSKGPGNYGYTF. In DNA form, the CDR3 reads TGTGCCAGCAGCAAAGGGCCAGGGAACTATGGCTACACCTTC.

The chain has TRBV3-1 (or the pseudogene TRBV3-2) and TRBJ1-5, with D hard to call. From germline, CDR1 is LGHDT and CDR2 YNNKEL (reference sequence). Trimming took off 0 bases at V and 4 bases at J, with 4 bases between the two ends. The CDR3 contains 13 residues. The CDR3 DNA sequence: TGTGCCAGCAGCCAAGAGAGAAATCAGCCCCAGCATTTT. Amino acids: CASSQERNQPQHF.

The chain uses TRBV7-2 and TRBJ1-4, with 8 bases fitting TRBD1. V was pared by 1 base and J by 3 bases, with 4 bases of the junction left unmatched. CDR3 length equals 16 residues. CDR1 SGHTA and CDR2 FQGNSA come from the germline V gene. DNA for the CDR3: TGTGCCAGCAGCTTAGTGGCAGGGGGCGCTAATGAAAAACTGTTTTTT. It translates to CASSLVAGGANEKLFF.

The chain has TRBV30 and TRBJ1-1, with D maybe TRBD1 (5 bases). Per the germline V gene, CDR1 is GTSNPN and CDR2 is SVGIG (reference sequence). This CDR3 region has 13 residues. V shed 2 bases and J shed 2 bases, with 9 bases lying between them. In DNA form, the CDR3 reads TGTGCCTGGAGTCGTGACAGCAACACTGAAGCTTTCTTT. It encodes CAWSRDSNTEAFF.

V usage is TRBV10-3 and J usage is TRBJ2-1; D is unresolved. The germline V and J ends were trimmed by 3 bases and 4 bases, with 19 bases remaining between them. The CDR3 has 17 residues. Germline V gene data show CDR1 as ENHRY and CDR2 as SYGVKD. The DNA of the CDR3 is TGTGCCATCAGTGACGGAATCGCAGGCAGAGCATACAATGAGCAGTTCTTC. This sequence encodes CAISDGIAGRAYNEQFF.

V usage is TRBV28 and J usage is TRBJ1-2; possibly TRBD1 for D (5 bases). Germline lookup yields CDR1 MDHEN and CDR2 SYDVKM. Trimming removed 3 bases at V and 7 bases at J, with 12 bases between. The length of the CDR3 is 13 residues. The CDR3 nucleotides read TGTGCCAGCAGTTTGCCCAGGAGGGGTGGCTACACCTTC. Protein product: CASSLPRRGGYTF.